The source of this TCR beta chain is a study of control samples from healthy donors and cancer patients. Only in-frame clones appear in the TCRdb table, and some are missing; sequencing was by immunoSEQ multiplex PCR. This table has roughly 100,000 clones, about 90% appearing once. The V gene end was trimmed by 2 bases and the J gene end by 2 bases; junction bases not matched to a gene: 6. The germline V gene encodes CDR1 SGHKS and CDR2 YYEKEE (reference sequence). The CDR3 consists of 16 residues. Material for sequencing was blood. The chain uses TRBV5-5 and TRBJ2-3, with 9 bases fitting TRBD2. This receptor was obtained from a young woman in good health. The CDR3: CASSLRAGGITDTQYF. The CDR3 nucleotides are TGTGCCAGCAGCTTACGAGCGGGGGGCATCACAGATACGCAGTATTTT.